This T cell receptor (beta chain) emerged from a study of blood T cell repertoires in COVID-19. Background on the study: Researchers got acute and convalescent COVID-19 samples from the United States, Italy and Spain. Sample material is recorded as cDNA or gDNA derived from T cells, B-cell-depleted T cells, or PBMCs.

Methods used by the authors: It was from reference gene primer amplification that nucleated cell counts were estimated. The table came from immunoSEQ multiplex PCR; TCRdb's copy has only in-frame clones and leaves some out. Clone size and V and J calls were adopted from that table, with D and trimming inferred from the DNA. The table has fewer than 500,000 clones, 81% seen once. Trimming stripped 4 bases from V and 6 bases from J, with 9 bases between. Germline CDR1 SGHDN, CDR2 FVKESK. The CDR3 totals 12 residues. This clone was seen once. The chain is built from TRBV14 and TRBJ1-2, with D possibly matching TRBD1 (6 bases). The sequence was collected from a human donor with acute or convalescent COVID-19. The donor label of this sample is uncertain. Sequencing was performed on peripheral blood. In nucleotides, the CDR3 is TGTGCCAGCAGCCCACACAGGGATGGCTACACCTTC. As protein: CASSPHRDGYTF. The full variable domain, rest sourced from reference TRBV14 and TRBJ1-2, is EAGVTQFPSHSVIEKGQTVTLRCDPISGHDNLYWYRRVMGKEIKFLLHFVKESKQDESGMPNNRFLAERTGGTYSTLKVQPAELEDSGVYFCASSPHRDGYTFGSGTRLTVV.